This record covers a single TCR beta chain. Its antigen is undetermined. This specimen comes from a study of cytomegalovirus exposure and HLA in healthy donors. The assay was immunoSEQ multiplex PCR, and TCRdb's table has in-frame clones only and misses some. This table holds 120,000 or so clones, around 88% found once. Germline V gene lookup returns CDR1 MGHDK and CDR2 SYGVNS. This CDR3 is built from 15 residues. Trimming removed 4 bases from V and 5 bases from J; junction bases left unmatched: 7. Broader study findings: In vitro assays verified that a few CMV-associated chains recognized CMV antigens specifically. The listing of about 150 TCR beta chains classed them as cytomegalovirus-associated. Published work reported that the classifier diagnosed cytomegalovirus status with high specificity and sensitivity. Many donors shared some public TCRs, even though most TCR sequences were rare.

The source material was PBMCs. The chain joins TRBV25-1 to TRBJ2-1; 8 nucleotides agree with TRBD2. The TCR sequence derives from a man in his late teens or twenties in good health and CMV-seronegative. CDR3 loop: CASSGKREGDNEQFF. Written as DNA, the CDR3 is TGTGCCAGCAGTGGTAAACGGGAGGGAGACAATGAGCAGTTCTTC.